Each of the 3 T cell receptor beta chains below was sequenced from the same sample in a study of blood T cell repertoires in COVID-19. Some clones are missing from TCRdb's copy, which holds only in-frame ones; the method was immunoSEQ multiplex PCR. The table has tens of thousands of clones, approximately 78% seen once; the top ten hold roughly 13%. Sequencing was done on a sample of peripheral blood. These TCRs come from a human donor in a cohort sampled during active COVID-19.

This chain connects TRBV13 to TRBJ1-6; D may be TRBD1 (5 bases). V dropped 3 bases and J dropped 10 bases, with 7 bases sitting between them. Germline-derived CDR1 and CDR2 are PRHDT and FYEKMQ (reference sequence). CDR3 length equals 12 residues. CDR3 loop: CASSLGGSPLHF. CDR3 sequence (DNA): TGTGCCAGCAGCTTGGGGGGGTCACCCCTCCACTTT.

This clone appeared once. This chain links TRBV11-1 with TRBJ2-1, with D perhaps matching TRBD1 (6 bases). The CDR3 spans 15 residues. Germline V gene lookup returns CDR1 SGHAT and CDR2 FQDESV (reference sequence). With 4 bases removed from V and 3 bases from J, the gap between germline ends came to 13 bases. The CDR3 spells CASSSQGNVYNEQFF. The DNA of the CDR3 is TGTGCCAGCAGCTCCCAGGGGAACGTCTACAATGAGCAGTTCTTC.

The chain couples TRBV21-1 to TRBJ2-6; TRBD1 reflects the table's D call only, with no check against the DNA. TRBV21-1 is a pseudogene segment. There are 14 residues in the CDR3. As DNA, the CDR3 is TGTGCCAGCAGCAGCAGGGCTGGGGCCAACGTCCTGACTTTC. It is translated as CASSSRAGANVLTF.